Listed below are T cell receptor delta chains from one sample, sequenced in a study of γδ T cells in repeated Plasmodium falciparum infection. TCRdb reran clone calling via CATT on the multiplex PCR reads. Of 50,000 or so delta-chain clones in the sample, roughly 1.6% are singletons; the top ten hold around 8.6%. The sequenced sample consisted of gamma-delta T cells from blood. The receptors originated from a pool of human donors (malaria-infected and uninfected, not separated). Each CDR3 is given with its conserved first and last residue. Fields, in order: J gene, D gene, clone size, V gene, CDR3 DNA, CDR3 protein. The D gene is left open where the match is weak. The size field reads once, few or many counts, or a class when the clone is expanded.

j_gene: TRDJ1; d_gene: TRDD2; abundance: medium-sized; v_gene: TRDV1; CDR3nt: TGTGCTCTTGGGGAAGGTTGGCCTTCCTACGAGCTGTGGAGGGGGCCCTACACCGATAAACTCATCTTT; CDR3aa: CALGEGWPSYELWRGPYTDKLIF
j_gene: TRDJ1; d_gene: -; abundance: medium-sized; v_gene: TRDV1; CDR3nt: TGTGCTCTTGGAGAGCCTTTTCCTCCTTACACCGATAAACTCATCTTT; CDR3aa: CALGEPFPPYTDKLIF
j_gene: TRDJ1; d_gene: -; abundance: many; v_gene: TRDV1; CDR3nt: TGTGCTCTTGGGGAGACCGTCGATGGGATAGTGCCTTCAATCACCGATAAACTCATCTTT; CDR3aa: CALGETVDGIVPSITDKLIF
j_gene: TRDJ1; d_gene: TRDD3; abundance: few; v_gene: TRDV1; CDR3nt: TGTGCCCTTGGTGACAGCGTGGGTCTACTACGCGCCTGGGGGATACGCCCGTTTTACACCGATAAACTCATCTTT; CDR3aa: CALGDSVGLLRAWGIRPFYTDKLIF
j_gene: TRDJ1; d_gene: TRDD3; abundance: many; v_gene: TRDV1; CDR3nt: TGTGCTCTTGGGGAACTAAGTACCCCACTGGGGGACTACACCGATAAACTCATCTTT; CDR3aa: CALGELSTPLGDYTDKLIF
j_gene: TRDJ1; d_gene: -; abundance: medium-sized; v_gene: TRDV1; CDR3nt: TGTGCTCTTGGGGAAATCTCGTTCCTAGAGGGGTACACCGATAAACTCATCTTT; CDR3aa: CALGEISFLEGYTDKLIF
j_gene: TRDJ1; d_gene: TRDD2; abundance: medium-sized; v_gene: TRDV1; CDR3nt: TGTGCTCTTGGACCTCGCGTTCCTACCATGGGGACAAGACCCAAGTACACCGATAAACTCATCTTT; CDR3aa: CALGPRVPTMGTRPKYTDKLIF
j_gene: TRDJ1; d_gene: -; abundance: many; v_gene: TRDV1; CDR3nt: TGTGCTCTTGGGCCTCCCACCCTGGGCCCTACGTATGACCGGAGGGGTGGTTGGATCGACACCGATAAACTCATCTTT; CDR3aa: CALGPPTLGPTYDRRGGWIDTDKLIF
j_gene: TRDJ1; d_gene: TRDD3; abundance: many; v_gene: TRDV1; CDR3nt: TGTGCTCTTGGGGATCACAACCCAAATAACCTCGTACTGGGGGACTCTGCAAGACCCCCGAAGTACACCGATAAACTCATCTTT; CDR3aa: CALGDHNPNNLVLGDSARPPKYTDKLIF
j_gene: TRDJ1; d_gene: -; abundance: few; v_gene: TRDV2; CDR3nt: TGTGCCTGTGATACTGCGTCACTGGGTACCGATAAAATAATATTT; CDR3aa: CACDTASLGTDKIIF
j_gene: TRDJ1; d_gene: TRDD3; abundance: medium-sized; v_gene: TRDV1; CDR3nt: TGTGCTCTTGGGGATGCCCGACTGGGGATCCATACCGATAAACTCATCTTT; CDR3aa: CALGDARLGIHTDKLIF
j_gene: TRDJ1; d_gene: -; abundance: many; v_gene: TRDV1; CDR3nt: TGTGCTCTTGGGGAACTTTACCGACAGAGCCCTAAACTCATCTTT; CDR3aa: CALGELYRQSPKLIF
j_gene: TRDJ1; d_gene: -; abundance: many; v_gene: TRDV2; CDR3nt: TGTGCCTGTGACCTCCTGGGATTGAGCTCCGATAAACTCATCTTT; CDR3aa: CACDLLGLSSDKLIF
j_gene: TRDJ1; d_gene: TRDD3; abundance: many; v_gene: TRDV1; CDR3nt: TGTGCTCTTGGGGAACTTTCCTCCGGTCGTCGAACTCTGGGGGATACGCTCCTGTACACCGATAAACTCATCTTT; CDR3aa: CALGELSSGRRTLGDTLLYTDKLIF
j_gene: TRDJ1; d_gene: -; abundance: many; v_gene: TRDV1; CDR3nt: TGTGCTCTCGGGGAACTAGTTTCGTGGAACCCGAGGGGGTACACCGATAAACCCATCTTT; CDR3aa: CALGELVSWNPRGYTDKPIF